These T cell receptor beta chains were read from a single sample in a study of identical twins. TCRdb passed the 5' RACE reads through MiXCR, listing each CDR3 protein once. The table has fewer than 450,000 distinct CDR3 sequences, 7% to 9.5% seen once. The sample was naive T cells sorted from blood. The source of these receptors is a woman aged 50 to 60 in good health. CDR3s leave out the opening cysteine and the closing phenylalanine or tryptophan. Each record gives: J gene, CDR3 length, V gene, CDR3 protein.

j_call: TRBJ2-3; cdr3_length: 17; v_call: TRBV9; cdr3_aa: ASSVATGMAGGYTDTQY
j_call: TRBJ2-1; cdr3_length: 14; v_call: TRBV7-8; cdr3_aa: ASSTGLRRGVNEQF
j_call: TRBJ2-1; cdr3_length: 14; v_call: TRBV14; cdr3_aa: ASSQVGGSSYNEQF
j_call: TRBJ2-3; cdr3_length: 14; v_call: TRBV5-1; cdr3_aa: ASSLIRGRGTDTQY
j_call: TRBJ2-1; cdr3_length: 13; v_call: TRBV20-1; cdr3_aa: SAILGESSYNEQF
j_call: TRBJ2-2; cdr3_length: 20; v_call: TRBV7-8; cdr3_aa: ASSPSQIQGAKRVPNTGELF
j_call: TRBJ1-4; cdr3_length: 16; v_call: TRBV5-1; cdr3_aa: ASSLAIIGGSGNEKLF
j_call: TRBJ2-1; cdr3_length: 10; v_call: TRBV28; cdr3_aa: ASSSVGGREF
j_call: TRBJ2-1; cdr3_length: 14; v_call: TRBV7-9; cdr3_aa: ASSRVSGNPYNEQF
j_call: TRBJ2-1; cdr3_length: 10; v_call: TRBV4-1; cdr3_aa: ASSPPAGREF
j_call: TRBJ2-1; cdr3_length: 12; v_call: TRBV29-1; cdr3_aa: SVEDRGRGDEQF
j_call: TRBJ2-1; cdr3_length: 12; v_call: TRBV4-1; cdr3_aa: ASSQVGSGNEQF
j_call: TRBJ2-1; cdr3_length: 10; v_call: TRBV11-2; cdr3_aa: ASSLMGDEQF
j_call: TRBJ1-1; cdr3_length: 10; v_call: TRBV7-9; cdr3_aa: ASSLVQLEAF
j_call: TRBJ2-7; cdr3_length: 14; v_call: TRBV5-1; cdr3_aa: ASSITRDRSPYEQY
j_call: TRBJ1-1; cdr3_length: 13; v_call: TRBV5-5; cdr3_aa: ASSAPPEGRAEAF
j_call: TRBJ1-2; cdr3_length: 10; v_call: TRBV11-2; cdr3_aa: ASSLGNNGYT
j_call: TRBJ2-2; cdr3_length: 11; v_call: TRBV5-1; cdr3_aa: ASSFVYTGELF
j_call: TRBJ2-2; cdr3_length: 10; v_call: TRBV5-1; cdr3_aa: ASSFRVGELF
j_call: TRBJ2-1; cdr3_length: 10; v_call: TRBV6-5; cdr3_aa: ASSLDRYEQF